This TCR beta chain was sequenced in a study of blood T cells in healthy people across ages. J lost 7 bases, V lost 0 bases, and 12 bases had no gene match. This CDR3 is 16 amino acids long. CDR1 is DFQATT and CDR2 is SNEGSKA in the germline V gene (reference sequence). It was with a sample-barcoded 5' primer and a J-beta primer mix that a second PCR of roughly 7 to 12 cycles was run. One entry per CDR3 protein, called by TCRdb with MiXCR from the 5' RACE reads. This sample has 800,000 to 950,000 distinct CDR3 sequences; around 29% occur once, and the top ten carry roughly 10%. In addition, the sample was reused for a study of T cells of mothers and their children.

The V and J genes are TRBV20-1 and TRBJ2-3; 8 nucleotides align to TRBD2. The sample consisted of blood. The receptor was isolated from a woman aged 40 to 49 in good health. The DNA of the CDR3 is TGCAGTGCTAGAGAGCCACTAGCGGCCACCACCTATACGCAGTATTTT. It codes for CSAREPLAATTYTQYF.